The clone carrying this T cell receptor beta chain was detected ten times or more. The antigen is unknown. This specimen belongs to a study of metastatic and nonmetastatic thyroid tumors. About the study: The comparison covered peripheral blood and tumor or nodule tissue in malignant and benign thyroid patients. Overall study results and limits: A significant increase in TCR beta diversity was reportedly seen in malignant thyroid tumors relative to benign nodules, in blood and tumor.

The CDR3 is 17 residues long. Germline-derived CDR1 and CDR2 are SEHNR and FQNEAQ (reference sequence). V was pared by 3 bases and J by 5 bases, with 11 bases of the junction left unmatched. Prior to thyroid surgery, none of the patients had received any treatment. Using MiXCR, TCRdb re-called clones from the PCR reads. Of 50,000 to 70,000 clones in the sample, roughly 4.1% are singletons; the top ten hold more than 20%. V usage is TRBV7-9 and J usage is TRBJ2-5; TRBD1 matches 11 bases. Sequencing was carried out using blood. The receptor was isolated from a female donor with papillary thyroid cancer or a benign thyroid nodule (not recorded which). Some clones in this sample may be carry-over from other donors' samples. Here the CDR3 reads CASSLGQGVGMLETQYF. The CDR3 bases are TGTGCCAGCAGCTTGGGACAGGGGGTCGGTATGTTGGAGACCCAGTACTTC.